These 11 T cell receptor beta chains were all obtained from the same sample, sequenced in a study of tumor-infiltrating lymphocytes in localized non-small cell lung cancer. The method was immunoSEQ multiplex PCR; TCRdb's version includes in-frame clones alone and lacks a portion of them. The table records over 9,000 clones, 80% to 85% of them present only once. The material sequenced was lung tumor tissue. The receptors come from a human donor with non-small cell lung cancer.

As DNA, the CDR3 is TGTGCCAGCAGTTTGCTGGTTAACACCGGGGAGCTGTTTTTT. Amino acid sequence: CASSLLVNTGELFF. This chain joins TRBV27 and TRBJ2-2, with no clear D. Germline V gene sequence: CDR1 MNHEY, CDR2 SMNVEV (reference sequence). V gave up 3 bases and J gave up 2 bases, with 7 bases separating them. There are 14 residues in the CDR3.

The chain is built from TRBV5-1 and TRBJ2-2, with D possibly being TRBD2 (5 bases). Germline-derived CDR1 and CDR2 are SGHRS and YFSETQ. The V end lost 0 bases, the J end lost 0 bases, and 12 bases lay between the germline ends. CDR3 size: 17 residues. In nucleotides, the CDR3 is TGCGCCAGCAGCTTGGCCGTGGGAGCCTCGAACACCGGGGAGCTGTTTTTT. It codes for CASSLAVGASNTGELFF. Drawing the rest from reference TRBV5-1 and TRBJ2-2, the complete variable domain is KAGVTQTPRYLIKTRGQQVTLSCSPISGHRSVSWYQQTPGQGLQFLFEYFSETQRNKGNFPGRFSGRQFSNSRSEMNVSTLELGDSALYLCASSLAVGASNTGELFFGEGSRLTVL.

The chain joins TRBV11-2 to TRBJ2-1; D is undetermined. CDR1 SGHAT and CDR2 FQNNGV come from the germline V gene. The CDR3 spans 18 residues. Trimming cost V 1 base and J 4 bases, with 20 bases left between them. The CDR3 sequence: CASSLGRGVAWPYNEQFF. The CDR3 DNA is TGTGCCAGCAGCTTAGGTCGTGGAGTAGCTTGGCCTTACAATGAGCAGTTCTTC.

There are a few counts of this clone. This chain joins TRBV30 and TRBJ2-5; TRBD2 matches 8 bases. This CDR3 is 15 amino acids long. The ends lost 0 bases at V and 2 bases at J; junction bases unmatched: 5. Per germline, CDR1 GTSNPN and CDR2 SVGIG (reference sequence). This CDR3 is CAWSVPAGVQETQYF. CDR3 DNA sequence: TGTGCCTGGAGTGTACCAGCGGGGGTTCAAGAGACCCAGTACTTC.

V gene TRBV7-2 combines with J gene TRBJ2-5; the D gene could be TRBD1 or TRBD2 (6 bases each). In germline, CDR1 is SGHTA, CDR2 FQGNSA. The CDR3 has 17 residues. Between the trimmed V and J ends, which lost 2 bases and 2 bases, there was a span of 18 bases. The CDR3 sequence is CASSLFLSVGGQETQYF. In DNA, the CDR3 is TGTGCCAGCAGCTTATTTCTAAGCGTAGGGGGGCAAGAGACCCAGTACTTC.

Only one count was recorded for this clone. The genes are TRBV4-1 and TRBJ1-5, with a possible D match to TRBD1 (6 bases). Trimming removed 0 bases at V and 0 bases at J, with 9 bases between. Germline-derived CDR1 and CDR2 are MGHRA and YSYEKL. The CDR3 loop spans 16 amino acids. The CDR3 spells CASSQEKDSSNQPQHF. The CDR3, as DNA: TGCGCCAGCAGCCAAGAGAAGGACAGTAGCAATCAGCCCCAGCATTTT.

V usage is TRBV5-1 and J usage is TRBJ1-2, with TRBD1 as a possible D gene (5 bases). Germline-derived CDR1 and CDR2 are SGHRS and YFSETQ. The CDR3 consists of 14 residues. The V gene lost 0 bases and the J gene lost 0 bases, with 6 bases spanning the gap. CDR3 residues: CASSLVGPNYGYTF. As DNA, the CDR3 is TGCGCCAGCAGCTTGGTGGGGCCTAACTATGGCTACACCTTC.

As regards this clone: Other DNA variants within this sample encode the same CDR3. The chain combines TRBV19 with TRBJ1-5, with 9 nucleotides matching TRBD1. CDR3 length: 16 residues. From germline, CDR1 is LNHDA and CDR2 SQIVND (reference sequence). After removal of 2 bases from V and 6 bases from J, the junction contained 8 bases not matched to a gene. The DNA of the CDR3 is TGTGCCAGTAGTATACCGGGACAGGGAGCACGTCAGCCCCAGCATTTT. This gives the protein CASSIPGQGARQPQHF.

This clone was detected only once. V usage is TRBV30 and J usage is TRBJ2-7; 7 nucleotides match TRBD2. With 5 bases clipped from V and 3 bases from J, the junction kept 4 bases outside the gene matches. CDR3 length: 12 residues. CDR1 is GTSNPN and CDR2 is SVGIG in the germline V gene (reference sequence). The CDR3 nucleotides are TGTGCCTGGGCCAGCGGGGACTACGAGCAGTACTTC. It yields the protein CAWASGDYEQYF.

The chain is built from TRBV6-4 and TRBJ1-3; 9 bases map to TRBD1. This CDR3 is built from 19 residues. The V gene end was trimmed by 2 bases and the J gene end by 3 bases; junction bases not matched to a gene: 14. Germline loops: CDR1 MRHNA, CDR2 SNTAGT. CDR3 in DNA: TGTGCCAGCAGTGACCCACAACGAGATCAGACAGGGGGTGGAAACACCATATATTTT. This sequence encodes CASSDPQRDQTGGGNTIYF.

CDR3 residues: CASSLVAGGTSYEQYF. In DNA, the CDR3 is TGCGCCAGCAGCTTGGTGGCAGGGGGGACCTCCTACGAGCAGTACTTC. The chain uses TRBV5-1 and TRBJ2-7; a possible D gene is TRBD1 (7 bases). CDR1 is SGHRS, CDR2 YFSETQ, per germline. V was trimmed by 0 bases and J by 0 bases, leaving 13 bases between them. The CDR3 loop spans 16 amino acids.